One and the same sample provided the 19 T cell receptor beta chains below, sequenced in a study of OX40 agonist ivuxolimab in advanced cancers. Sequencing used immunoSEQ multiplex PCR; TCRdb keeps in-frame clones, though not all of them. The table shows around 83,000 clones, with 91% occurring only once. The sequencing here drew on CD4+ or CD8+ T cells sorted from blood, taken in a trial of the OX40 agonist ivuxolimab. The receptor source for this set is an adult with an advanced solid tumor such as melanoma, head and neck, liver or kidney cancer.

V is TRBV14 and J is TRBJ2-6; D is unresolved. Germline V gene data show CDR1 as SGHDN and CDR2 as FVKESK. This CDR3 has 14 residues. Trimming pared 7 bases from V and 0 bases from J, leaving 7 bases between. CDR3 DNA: TGTGCCAGCACCCAGAGCTCTGGGGCCAACGTCCTGACTTTC. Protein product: CASTQSSGANVLTF.

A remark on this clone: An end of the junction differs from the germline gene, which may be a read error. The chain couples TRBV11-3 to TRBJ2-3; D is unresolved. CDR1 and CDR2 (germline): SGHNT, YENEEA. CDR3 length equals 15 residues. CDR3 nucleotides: TGTGCCAGCAGCCTAGATGGGGTTGGGACAGATACGCAGTATTTT. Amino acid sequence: CASSLDGVGTDTQYF. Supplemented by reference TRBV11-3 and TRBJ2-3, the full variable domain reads EAGVVQSPRYKIIEKKQPVAFWCNPISGHNTLYWYLQNLGQGPELLIRYENEEAVDDSQLPKDRFSAERLKGVDSTLKIQPAELGDSAVYLCASSLDGVGTDTQYFGPGTRLTVL.

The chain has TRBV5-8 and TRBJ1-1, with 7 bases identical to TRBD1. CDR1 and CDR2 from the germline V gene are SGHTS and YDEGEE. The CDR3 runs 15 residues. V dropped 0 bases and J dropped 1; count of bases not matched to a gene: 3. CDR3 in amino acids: CASSLGDSRNTEAFF. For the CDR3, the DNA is TGTGCCAGCAGCTTGGGGGACAGCCGGAACACTGAAGCTTTCTTT.

The CDR3 region is CASSTGQGYEQYF. DNA for the CDR3: TGTGCCAGTAGTACGGGACAGGGTTACGAGCAGTACTTC. This chain joins TRBV19 and TRBJ2-7; 9 bases line up with TRBD1. Trimming removed 4 bases from V and 4 bases from J; junction bases left unmatched: 2. The length of the CDR3 is 13 residues. Germline assignment: CDR1 LNHDA and CDR2 SQIVND (reference sequence).

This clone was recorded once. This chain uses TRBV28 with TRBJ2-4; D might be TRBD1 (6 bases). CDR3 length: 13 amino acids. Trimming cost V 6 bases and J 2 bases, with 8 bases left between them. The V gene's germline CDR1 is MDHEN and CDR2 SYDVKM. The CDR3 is CASRQGTKNIQYF. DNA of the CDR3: TGTGCCAGCAGGCAGGGGACCAAAAACATTCAGTACTTC.

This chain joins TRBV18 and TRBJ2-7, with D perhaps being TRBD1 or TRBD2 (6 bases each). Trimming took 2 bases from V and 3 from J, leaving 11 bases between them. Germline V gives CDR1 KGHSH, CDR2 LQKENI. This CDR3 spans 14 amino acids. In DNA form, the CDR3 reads TGTGCCAGCTCACCAAATCGGGGGCACTACGAGCAGTACTTC. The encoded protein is CASSPNRGHYEQYF.

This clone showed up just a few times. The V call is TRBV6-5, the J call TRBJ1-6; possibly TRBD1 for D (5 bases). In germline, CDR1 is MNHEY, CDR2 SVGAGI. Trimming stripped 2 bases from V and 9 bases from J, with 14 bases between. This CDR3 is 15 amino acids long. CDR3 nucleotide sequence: TGTGCCAGCAGTTACACTCGAGACAGCCGTTCACCCCTCCACTTT. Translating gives CASSYTRDSRSPLHF.

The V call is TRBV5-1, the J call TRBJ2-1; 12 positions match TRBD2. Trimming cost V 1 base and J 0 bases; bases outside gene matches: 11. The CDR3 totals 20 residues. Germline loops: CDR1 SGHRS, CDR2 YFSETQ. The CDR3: CASSLRLAGGEEVSYNEQFF. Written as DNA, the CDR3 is TGCGCCAGCAGCTTGAGGCTAGCGGGAGGGGAGGAGGTCTCCTACAATGAGCAGTTCTTC.

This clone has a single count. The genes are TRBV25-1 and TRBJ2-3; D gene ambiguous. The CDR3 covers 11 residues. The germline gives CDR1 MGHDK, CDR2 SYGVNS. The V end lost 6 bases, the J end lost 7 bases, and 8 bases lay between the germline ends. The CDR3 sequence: CASRGTNTQYF. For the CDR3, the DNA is TGTGCCAGCAGGGGCACGAATACGCAGTATTTT.

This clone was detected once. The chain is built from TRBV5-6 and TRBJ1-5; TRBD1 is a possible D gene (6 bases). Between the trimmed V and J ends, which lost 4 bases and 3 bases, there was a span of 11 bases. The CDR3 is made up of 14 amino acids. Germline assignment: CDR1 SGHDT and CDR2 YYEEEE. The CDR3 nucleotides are TGTGCCAGCAGCGGAACAGGGCACAATCAGCCCCAGCATTTT. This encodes CASSGTGHNQPQHF.

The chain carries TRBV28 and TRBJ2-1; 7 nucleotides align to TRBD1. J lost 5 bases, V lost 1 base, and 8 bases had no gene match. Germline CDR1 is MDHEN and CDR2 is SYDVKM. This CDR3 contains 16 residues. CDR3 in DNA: TGTGCCAGCAGTTTATCCCCGGGACAGCATAACAATGAGCAGTTCTTC. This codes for CASSLSPGQHNNEQFF.

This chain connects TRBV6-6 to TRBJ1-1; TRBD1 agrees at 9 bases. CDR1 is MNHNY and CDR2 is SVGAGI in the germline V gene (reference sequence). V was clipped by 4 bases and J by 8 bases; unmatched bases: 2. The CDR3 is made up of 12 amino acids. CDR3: CASSFGQGEAFF. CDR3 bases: TGTGCCAGCAGTTTCGGACAGGGGGAAGCTTTCTTT.

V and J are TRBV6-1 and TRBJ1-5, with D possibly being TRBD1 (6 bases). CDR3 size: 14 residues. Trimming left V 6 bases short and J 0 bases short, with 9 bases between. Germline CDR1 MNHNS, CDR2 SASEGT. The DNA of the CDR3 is TGTGCCAGCAGGTCGGGACATAGCAATCAGCCCCAGCATTTT. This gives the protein CASRSGHSNQPQHF.

CDR3 region: CASRPGGVYQPQHF. CDR3 DNA: TGTGCCAGCAGGCCAGGGGGCGTATATCAGCCCCAGCATTTT. The chain couples TRBV28 to TRBJ1-5; 8 nucleotides align to TRBD1. Germline loops: CDR1 MDHEN, CDR2 SYDVKM. V dropped 6 bases and J dropped 5; count of bases not matched to a gene: 6. The CDR3 length is 14 residues.

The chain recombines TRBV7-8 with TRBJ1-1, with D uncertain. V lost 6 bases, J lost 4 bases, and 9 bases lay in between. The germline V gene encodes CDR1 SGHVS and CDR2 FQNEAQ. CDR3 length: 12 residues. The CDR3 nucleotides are TGTGCCAGCAGTTCATTTCTCACTGAAGCTTTCTTT. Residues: CASSSFLTEAFF.

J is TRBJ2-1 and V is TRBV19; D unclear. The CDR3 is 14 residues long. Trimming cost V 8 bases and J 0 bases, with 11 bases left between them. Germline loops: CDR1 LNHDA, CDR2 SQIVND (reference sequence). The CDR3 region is CASGSASSYNEQFF. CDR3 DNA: TGTGCCAGTGGTTCCGCGAGCTCCTACAATGAGCAGTTCTTC.

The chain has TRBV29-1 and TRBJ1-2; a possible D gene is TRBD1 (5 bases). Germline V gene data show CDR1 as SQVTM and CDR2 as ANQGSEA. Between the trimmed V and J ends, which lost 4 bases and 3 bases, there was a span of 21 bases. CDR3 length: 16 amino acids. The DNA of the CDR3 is TGCAGCGTTGGGGGGGATCAGACGAACCCCTACTATGGCTACACCTTC. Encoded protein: CSVGGDQTNPYYGYTF.

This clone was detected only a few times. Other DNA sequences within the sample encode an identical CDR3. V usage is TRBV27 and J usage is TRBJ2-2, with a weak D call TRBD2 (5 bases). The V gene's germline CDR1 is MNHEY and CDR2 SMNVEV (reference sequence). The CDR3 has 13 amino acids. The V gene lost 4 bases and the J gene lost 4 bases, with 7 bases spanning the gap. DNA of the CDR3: TGTGCCAGCAGTTCCGGGGTCACCGGGGAGCTGTTTTTT. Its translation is CASSSGVTGELFF.

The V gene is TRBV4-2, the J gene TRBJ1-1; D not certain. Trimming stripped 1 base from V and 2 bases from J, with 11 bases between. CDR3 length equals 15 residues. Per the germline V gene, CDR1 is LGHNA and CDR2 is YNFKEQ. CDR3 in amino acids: CASSQGIRENTEAFF. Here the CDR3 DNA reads TGTGCCAGCAGCCAAGGTATTCGGGAAAACACTGAAGCTTTCTTT.